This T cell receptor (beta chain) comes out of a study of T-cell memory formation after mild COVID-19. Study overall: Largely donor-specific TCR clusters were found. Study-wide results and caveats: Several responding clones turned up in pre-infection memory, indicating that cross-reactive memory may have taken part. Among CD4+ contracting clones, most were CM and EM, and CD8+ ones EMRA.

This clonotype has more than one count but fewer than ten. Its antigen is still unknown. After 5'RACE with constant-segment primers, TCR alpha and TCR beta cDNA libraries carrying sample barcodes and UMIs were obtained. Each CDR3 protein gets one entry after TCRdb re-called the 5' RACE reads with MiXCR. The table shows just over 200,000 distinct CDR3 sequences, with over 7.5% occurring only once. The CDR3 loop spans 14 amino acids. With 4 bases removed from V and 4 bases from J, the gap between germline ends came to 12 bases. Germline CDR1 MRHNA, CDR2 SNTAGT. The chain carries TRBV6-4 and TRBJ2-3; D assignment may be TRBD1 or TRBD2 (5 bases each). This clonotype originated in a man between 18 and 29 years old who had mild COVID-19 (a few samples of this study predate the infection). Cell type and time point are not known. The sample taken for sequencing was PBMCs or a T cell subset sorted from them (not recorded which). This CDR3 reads CASSVGQGADTQYF. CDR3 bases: TGTGCCAGCAGTGTTGGCCAGGGAGCAGATACGCAGTATTTT.